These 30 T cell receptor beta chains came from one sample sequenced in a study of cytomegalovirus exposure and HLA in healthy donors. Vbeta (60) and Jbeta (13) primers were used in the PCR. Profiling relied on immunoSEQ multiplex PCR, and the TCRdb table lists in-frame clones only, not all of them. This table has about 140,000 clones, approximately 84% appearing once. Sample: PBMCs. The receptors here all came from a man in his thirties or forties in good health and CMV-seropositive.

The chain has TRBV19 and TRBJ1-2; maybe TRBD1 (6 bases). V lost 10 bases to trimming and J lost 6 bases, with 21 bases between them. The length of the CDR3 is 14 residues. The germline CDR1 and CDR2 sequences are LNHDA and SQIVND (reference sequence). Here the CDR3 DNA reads TGTGCCACCGACCCCTCAGGGGCGAGGAATGGCTACACCTTC. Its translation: CATDPSGARNGYTF.

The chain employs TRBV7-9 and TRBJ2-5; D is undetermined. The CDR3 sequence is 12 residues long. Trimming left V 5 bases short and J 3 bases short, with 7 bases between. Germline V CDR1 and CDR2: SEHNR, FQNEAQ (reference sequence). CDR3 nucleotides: TGTGCCAGCAGCCGCTCGGAAGAGACCCAGTACTTC. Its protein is CASSRSEETQYF.

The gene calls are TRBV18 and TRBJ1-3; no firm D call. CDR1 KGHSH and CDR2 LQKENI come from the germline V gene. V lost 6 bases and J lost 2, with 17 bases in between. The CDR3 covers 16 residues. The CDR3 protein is CASSPPIRETGNTIYF. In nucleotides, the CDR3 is TGTGCCAGCTCGCCGCCTATCCGGGAGACTGGAAACACCATATATTTT.

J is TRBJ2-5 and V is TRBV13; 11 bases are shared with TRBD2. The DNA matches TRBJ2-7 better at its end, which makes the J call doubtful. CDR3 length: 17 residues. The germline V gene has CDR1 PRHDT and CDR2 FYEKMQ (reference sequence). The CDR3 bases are TGTGCCAGCAGCTTAGGCGCCACTAGCGGGAGTCCCTACGAGCAGTACTTC. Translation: CASSLGATSGSPYEQYF.

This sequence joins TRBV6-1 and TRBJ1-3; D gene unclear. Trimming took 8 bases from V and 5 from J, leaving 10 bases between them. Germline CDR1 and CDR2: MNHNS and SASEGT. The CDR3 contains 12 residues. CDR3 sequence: CASSPTRNTIYF. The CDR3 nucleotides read TGTGCCAGCTCCCCGACAAGAAACACCATATATTTT.

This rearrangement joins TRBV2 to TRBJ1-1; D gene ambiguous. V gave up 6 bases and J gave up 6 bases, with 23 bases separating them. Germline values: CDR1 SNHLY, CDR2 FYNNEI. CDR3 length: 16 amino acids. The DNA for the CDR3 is TGTGCCAGCAGGAGCCAGACACTCTCGGCCGGCCCTGAAGCTTTCTTT. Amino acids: CASRSQTLSAGPEAFF.

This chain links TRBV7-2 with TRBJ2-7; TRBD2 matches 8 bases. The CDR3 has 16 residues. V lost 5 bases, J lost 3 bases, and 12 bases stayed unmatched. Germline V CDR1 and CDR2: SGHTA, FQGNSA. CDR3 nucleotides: TGTGCCAGCAGCCCCCCCGGTCTAGCGGGTTACTACGAGCAGTACTTC. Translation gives CASSPPGLAGYYEQYF.

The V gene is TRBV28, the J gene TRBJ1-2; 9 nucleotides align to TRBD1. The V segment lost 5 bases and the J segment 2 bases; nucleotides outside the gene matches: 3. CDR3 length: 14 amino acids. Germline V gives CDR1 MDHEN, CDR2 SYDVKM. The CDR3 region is CASSHGQGNYGYTF. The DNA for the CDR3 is TGTGCCAGCAGTCATGGACAGGGGAACTATGGCTACACCTTC.

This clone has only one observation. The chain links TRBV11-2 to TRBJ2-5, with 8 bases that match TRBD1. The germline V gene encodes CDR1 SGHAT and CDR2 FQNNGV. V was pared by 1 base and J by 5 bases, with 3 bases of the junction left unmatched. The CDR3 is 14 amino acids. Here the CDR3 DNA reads TGTGCCAGCAGCTTAGGCCAGGGGGCGGAGACCCAGTACTTC. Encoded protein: CASSLGQGAETQYF.

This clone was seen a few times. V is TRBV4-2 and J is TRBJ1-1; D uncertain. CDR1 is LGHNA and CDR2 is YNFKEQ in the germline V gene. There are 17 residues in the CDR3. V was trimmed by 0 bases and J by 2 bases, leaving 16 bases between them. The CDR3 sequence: CASSQDLAFWGNTEAFF. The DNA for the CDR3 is TGTGCCAGCAGCCAAGATCTAGCGTTCTGGGGTAACACTGAAGCTTTCTTT.

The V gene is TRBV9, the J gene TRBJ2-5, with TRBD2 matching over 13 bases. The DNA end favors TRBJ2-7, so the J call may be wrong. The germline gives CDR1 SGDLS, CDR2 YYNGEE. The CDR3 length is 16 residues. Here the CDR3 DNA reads TGTGCCAGCAGCGTAGGCCCTGGGACTAGCGGGGACGAGCAGTACTTC. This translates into CASSVGPGTSGDEQYF.

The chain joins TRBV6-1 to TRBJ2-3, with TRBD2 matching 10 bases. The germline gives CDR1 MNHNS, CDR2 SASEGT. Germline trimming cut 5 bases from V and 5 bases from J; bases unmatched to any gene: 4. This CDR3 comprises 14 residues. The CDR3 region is CASSWTSGGDTQYF. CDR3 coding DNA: TGTGCCAGCAGTTGGACTAGCGGAGGAGATACGCAGTATTTT.

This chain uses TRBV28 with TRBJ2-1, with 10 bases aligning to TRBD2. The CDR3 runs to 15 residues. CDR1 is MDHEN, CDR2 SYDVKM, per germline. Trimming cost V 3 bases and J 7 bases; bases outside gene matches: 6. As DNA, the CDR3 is TGTGCCAGCAGTTTGGCCGGGACTAGCGAAAATGAGCAGTTCTTC. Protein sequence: CASSLAGTSENEQFF.

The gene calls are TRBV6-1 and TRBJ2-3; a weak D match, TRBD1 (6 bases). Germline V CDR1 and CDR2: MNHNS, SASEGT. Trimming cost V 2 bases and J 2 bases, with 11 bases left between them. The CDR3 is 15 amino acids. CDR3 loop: CASSETGPLTDTQYF. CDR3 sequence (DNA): TGTGCCAGCAGTGAAACAGGGCCCCTCACAGATACGCAGTATTTT.

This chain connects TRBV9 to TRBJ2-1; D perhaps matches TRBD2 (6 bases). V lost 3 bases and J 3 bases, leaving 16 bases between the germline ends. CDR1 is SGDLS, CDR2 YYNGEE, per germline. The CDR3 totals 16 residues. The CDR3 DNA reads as TGTGCCAGCAGCGCCCTATCGGAGGGGTTCTACAATGAGCAGTTCTTC. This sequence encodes CASSALSEGFYNEQFF.

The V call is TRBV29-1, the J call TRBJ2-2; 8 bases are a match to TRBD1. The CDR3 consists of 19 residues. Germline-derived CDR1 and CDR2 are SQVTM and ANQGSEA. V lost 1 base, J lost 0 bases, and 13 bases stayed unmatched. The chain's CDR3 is CSVEAVTDRGPSNTGELFF. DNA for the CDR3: TGCAGCGTTGAAGCCGTAACAGACAGGGGACCCTCGAACACCGGGGAGCTGTTTTTT.

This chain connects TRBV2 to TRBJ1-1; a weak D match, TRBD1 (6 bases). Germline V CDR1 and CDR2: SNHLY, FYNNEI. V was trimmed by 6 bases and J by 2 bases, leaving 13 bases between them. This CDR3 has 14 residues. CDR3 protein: CASRGHVLNTEAFF. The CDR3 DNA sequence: TGTGCCAGCAGGGGACATGTCCTAAACACTGAAGCTTTCTTT. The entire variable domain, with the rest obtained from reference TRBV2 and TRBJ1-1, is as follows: EPEVTQTPSHQVTQMGQEVILRCVPISNHLYFYWYRQILGQKVEFLVSFYNNEISEKSEIFDDQFSVERPDGSNFTLKIRSTKLEDSAMYFCASRGHVLNTEAFFGQGTRLTVV.

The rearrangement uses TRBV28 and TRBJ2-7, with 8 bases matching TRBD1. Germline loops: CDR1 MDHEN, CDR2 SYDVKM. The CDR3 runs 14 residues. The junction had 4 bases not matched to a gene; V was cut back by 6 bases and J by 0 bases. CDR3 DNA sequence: TGTGCCAGCAGGCCGGGACAGGTCTCCTACGAGCAGTACTTC. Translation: CASRPGQVSYEQYF.

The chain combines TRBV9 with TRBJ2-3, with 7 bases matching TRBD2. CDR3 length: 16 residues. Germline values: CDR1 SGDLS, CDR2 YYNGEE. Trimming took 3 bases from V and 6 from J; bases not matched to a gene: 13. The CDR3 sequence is CASSAQPGLEADTQYF. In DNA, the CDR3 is TGTGCCAGCAGCGCCCAACCCGGACTAGAGGCCGATACGCAGTATTTT.

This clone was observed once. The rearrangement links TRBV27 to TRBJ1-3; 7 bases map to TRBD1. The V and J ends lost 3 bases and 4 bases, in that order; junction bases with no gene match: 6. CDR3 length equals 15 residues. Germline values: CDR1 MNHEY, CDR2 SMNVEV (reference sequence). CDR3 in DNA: TGTGCCAGCAGTTTGACAGGGTGGGAGGGAAACACCATATATTTT. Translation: CASSLTGWEGNTIYF.

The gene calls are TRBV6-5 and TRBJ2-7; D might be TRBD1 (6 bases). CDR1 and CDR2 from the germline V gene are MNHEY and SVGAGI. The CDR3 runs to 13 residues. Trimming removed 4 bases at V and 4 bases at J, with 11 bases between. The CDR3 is CASSLGGNYEQYF. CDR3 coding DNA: TGTGCCAGCAGTTTAGGGGGTAATTACGAGCAGTACTTC.

CDR3 in DNA: TGTGCCAGCAGACCACGGGGGGATACGCAGTATTTT. This codes for CASRPRGDTQYF. J is TRBJ2-3 and V is TRBV27, with D perhaps matching TRBD2 (6 bases). The germline V gene encodes CDR1 MNHEY and CDR2 SMNVEV (reference sequence). The ends were cut back, 6 bases at V and 6 bases at J, with 10 bases in the middle. The CDR3 covers 12 residues.

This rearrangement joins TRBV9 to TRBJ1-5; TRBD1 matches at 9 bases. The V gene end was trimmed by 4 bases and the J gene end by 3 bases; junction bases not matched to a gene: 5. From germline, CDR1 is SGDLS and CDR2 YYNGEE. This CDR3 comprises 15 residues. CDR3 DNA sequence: TGTGCCAGCAGCTCAGGGACAGGGATCAATCAGCCCCAGCATTTT. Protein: CASSSGTGINQPQHF.

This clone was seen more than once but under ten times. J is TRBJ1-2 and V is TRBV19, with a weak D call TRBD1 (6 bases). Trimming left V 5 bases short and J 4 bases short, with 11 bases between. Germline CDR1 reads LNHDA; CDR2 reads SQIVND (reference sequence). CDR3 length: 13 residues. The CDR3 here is CASSARTAYGYTF. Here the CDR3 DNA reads TGTGCCAGTAGTGCACGGACAGCCTATGGCTACACCTTC.

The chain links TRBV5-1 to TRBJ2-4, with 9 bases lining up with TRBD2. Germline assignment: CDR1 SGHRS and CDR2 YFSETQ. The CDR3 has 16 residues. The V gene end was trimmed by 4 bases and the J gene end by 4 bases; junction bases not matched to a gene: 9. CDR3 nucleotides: TGCGCCAGCAGCGCGGGGCTAGCGGGGACTAAAAACATTCAGTACTTC. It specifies CASSAGLAGTKNIQYF. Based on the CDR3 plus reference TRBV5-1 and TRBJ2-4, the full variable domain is KAGVTQTPRYLIKTRGQQVTLSCSPISGHRSVSWYQQTPGQGLQFLFEYFSETQRNKGNFPGRFSGRQFSNSRSEMNVSTLELGDSALYLCASSAGLAGTKNIQYFGAGTRLSVL.

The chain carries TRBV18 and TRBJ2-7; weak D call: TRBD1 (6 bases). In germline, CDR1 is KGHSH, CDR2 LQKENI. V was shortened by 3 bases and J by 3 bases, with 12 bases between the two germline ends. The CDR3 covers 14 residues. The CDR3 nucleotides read TGTGCCAGCTCACCTAACAGGGAGAACTACGAGCAGTACTTC. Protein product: CASSPNRENYEQYF.

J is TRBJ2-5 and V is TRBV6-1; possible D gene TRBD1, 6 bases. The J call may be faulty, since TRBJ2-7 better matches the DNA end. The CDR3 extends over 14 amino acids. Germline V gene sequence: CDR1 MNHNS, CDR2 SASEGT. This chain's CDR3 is CASSEGTSPYEQYF. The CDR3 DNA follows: TGTGCCAGCAGTGAGGGGACATCCCCCTACGAGCAGTACTTC.

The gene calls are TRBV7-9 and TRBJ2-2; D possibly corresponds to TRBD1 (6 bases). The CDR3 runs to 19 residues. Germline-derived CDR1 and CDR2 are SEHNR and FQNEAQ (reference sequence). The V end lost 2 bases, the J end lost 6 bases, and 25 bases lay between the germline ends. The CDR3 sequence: CASSLSPLWTAESAGELFF. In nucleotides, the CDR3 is TGTGCCAGCAGCTTAAGTCCCCTTTGGACAGCCGAATCGGCCGGGGAGCTGTTTTTT. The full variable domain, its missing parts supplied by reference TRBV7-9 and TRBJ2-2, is DTGVSQNPRHKITKRGQNVTFRCDPISEHNRLYWYRQTLGQGPEFLTYFQNEAQLEKSRLLSDRFSAERPKGSFSTLEIQRTEQGDSAMYLCASSLSPLWTAESAGELFFGEGSRLTVL.

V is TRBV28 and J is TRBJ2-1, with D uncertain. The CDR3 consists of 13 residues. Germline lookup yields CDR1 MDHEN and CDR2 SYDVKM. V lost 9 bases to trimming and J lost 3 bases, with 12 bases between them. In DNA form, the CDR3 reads TGTGCCAGTTCTCCAGGTCACTACAATGAGCAGTTCTTC. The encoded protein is CASSPGHYNEQFF.

The CDR3 DNA is TGTGCCAGCAGCCCGGACTTAAGCTATGGCTACACCTTC. Its translation: CASSPDLSYGYTF. This sequence joins TRBV28 and TRBJ1-2, with no clear D. V was shortened by 6 bases and J by 4 bases, with 12 bases between the two germline ends. Per the germline V gene, CDR1 is MDHEN and CDR2 is SYDVKM. The length of the CDR3 is 13 residues.